This T cell receptor (beta chain) comes out of a study of OX40 agonist ivuxolimab in advanced cancers. Per the germline V gene, CDR1 is SGHAT and CDR2 is FQNNGV. CDR3 length: 13 residues. Trimming removed 2 bases at V and 4 bases at J, with 8 bases between. As for this clone: The identical CDR3 is also encoded by other nucleotide sequences in the sample.

Assay used: immunoSEQ multiplex PCR; TCRdb lists only in-frame clones, some missing. This sample yields 70,000 to 100,000 clones, of which about 85% are seen a single time; 1.1% belongs to the top ten. V and J are TRBV11-2 and TRBJ1-2; a possible D gene is TRBD1 (5 bases). Sequences were derived from CD4+ or CD8+ T cells sorted from blood, sampled in a trial of the OX40 agonist ivuxolimab. The receptor was derived from an adult with an advanced solid tumor such as melanoma, head and neck, liver or kidney cancer. The CDR3 DNA reads as TGTGCCAGCAGCTTATCAGGGACCTATGGCTACACCTTC. Encoded protein: CASSLSGTYGYTF.